This T cell receptor beta chain was identified in a study of regulatory T cells in long-lasting Graves disease. As for the study in general: Persistence in Graves' disease denoted antithyroid drug use beyond 5 years alongside positive TSH receptor antibodies. Findings and caveats of the study: It was in persistent disease that TRBV28, TRBJ1-2 and TRBJ2-5 were favored.

CDR1 is SGDLS, CDR2 YYNGEE, per germline. V shed 3 bases, J shed 2 bases, and the junction held 4 bases outside the gene matches. The length of the CDR3 is 14 residues. This clonotype has a handful of counts. Its matching antigen is unknown. Construction of the TCR beta libraries employed iRepertoire HTBI primers in conjunction with Arm-PCR of CDR3 regions. TCRdb fed the multiplex PCR reads into MiXCR, producing one record per CDR3 protein. This sample yields over 350,000 distinct CDR3 sequences, of which more than 20% are seen a single time; more than 20% belongs to the top ten. The time point: persistent/refractory GD, antithyroid drugs over 5 years with positive TRAb. Researchers made the TCR library from RNA that was extracted from PBMCs.

The rearrangement uses TRBV9 and TRBJ2-7; TRBD1 matches at 8 bases. The sample in question was peripheral blood mononuclear cells (PBMCs), obtained when the disease was refractory, from a patient treated with antithyroid drugs. The receptor was isolated from a female donor with Graves disease. CDR3 region: CASSATGGTYEQYF. Here the CDR3 DNA reads TGTGCCAGCAGCGCCACAGGGGGAACCTACGAGCAGTACTTC.